This TCR beta chain was recorded in a study of T cells in narcolepsy. Remarks on this clone: The antigen is unknown.

TCRdb keeps only in-frame clones here, not all; method: immunoSEQ multiplex PCR. The sample has 25,000 or so clones; 65% to 90% are singletons. The CDR3 runs to 12 residues. Germline CDR1 reads GTSNPN; CDR2 reads SVGIG (reference sequence). Notes on the study in general: Reportedly, autoreactive clonotypes were serially detected in patients' blood but not controls'. Autoreactive HCRT-specific and TRIB2-specific clonotypes were marked in same-patient CSF-versus-blood CD4+ comparisons.

The sequence was collected from a human donor in good health. This chain links TRBV30 with TRBJ2-7; the D is unclear. Sequenced material: memory (CD45RA-) CD4+ T cells from blood. This chain's CDR3 is CAATGGFYEQYF. The CDR3 region has the DNA TGTGCGGCAACGGGCGGATTCTACGAGCAGTACTTC.